This is a list of T cell receptor beta chains from one sample in a study of T cell responses to AZD1222 COVID-19 vaccine. Method: immunoSEQ multiplex PCR; TCRdb's copy keeps in-frame clones and lacks some. Among roughly 96,000 clones, around nine tenths were seen once, and the ten largest hold about 12%. The sample here was peripheral blood, taken 28 days after the second AZD1222 dose. Receptors were obtained from an adult who received the AZD1222 COVID-19 vaccine. The CDR3 runs from the conserved cysteine through the conserved F or W. A D gene is named only where the DNA matches it firmly. Clone size is not always given. Where it is, it says once, few, many or a class for expanded clones.

.,TRBV6-5,TRBJ2-5,.,CASSYSLGRQETQYF,TGTGCCAGCAGTTACTCCCTAGGCCGCCAAGAGACCCAGTACTTC
.,TRBV30,TRBJ2-2,.,CAWNIQGNTGELFF,TGTGCCTGGAATATTCAGGGGAACACCGGGGAGCTGTTTTTT
.,TRBV18,TRBJ1-1,.,CASSPPRQNTEAFF,TGTGCCAGCTCACCACCGCGGCAGAACACTGAAGCTTTCTTT
TRBD1,TRBV15,TRBJ2-2,.,CATSTETGNSNTGELFF,TGTGCCACCAGCACGGAGACAGGGAACTCGAACACCGGGGAGCTGTTTTTT
TRBD1,TRBV5-6,TRBJ2-1,.,CASRRTGAYNEQFF,TGTGCCAGCAGGCGGACAGGGGCCTACAATGAGCAGTTCTTC
.,TRBV19,TRBJ2-4,.,CASSIPGGLAKNIQYF,TGTGCCAGTAGTATCCCCGGGGGGCTAGCCAAAAACATTCAGTACTTC
TRBD1,TRBV2,TRBJ2-4,.,CASSLQGLRAKNIQYF,TGTGCCAGCAGTTTACAGGGGTTGAGGGCCAAAAACATTCAGTACTTC
.,TRBV5-5,TRBJ2-7,.,CASSLAGSIEQYF,TGTGCCAGCAGCTTGGCCGGGAGTATCGAGCAGTACTTC
TRBD2,TRBV19,TRBJ2-1,.,CASSPVAGGPRYEQFF,TGTGCCAGTAGTCCGGTAGCGGGAGGGCCACGATATGAGCAGTTCTTC
.,TRBV2,TRBJ1-2,.,CASSDSGYYGYTF,TGTGCCAGCAGTGACTCCGGCTACTATGGCTACACCTTC
.,TRBV30,TRBJ1-2,.,CAWVRARGYTF,TGTGCCTGGGTGCGGGCCCGAGGCTACACCTTC
.,TRBV6-1,TRBJ1-6,.,CASSEARMSSPLHF,TGTGCCAGCAGTGAAGCGCGAATGTCTTCACCCCTCCACTTT
.,TRBV24-1,TRBJ1-2,once,CATSDPGTAYGYTF,TGTGCCACCAGTGACCCGGGGACGGCCTATGGCTACACCTTC
.,TRBV15,TRBJ1-5,.,CATSRTLADQSQHF,TGTGCCACCAGCAGAACCCTCGCTGATCAGTCCCAGCATTTT
.,TRBV19,TRBJ1-2,.,CASSISHRVVSNYGYTF,TGTGCCAGTAGTATAAGTCACAGGGTGGTGTCTAACTATGGCTACACCTTC
.,TRBV6-2/TRBV6-3,TRBJ1-1,.,CASSYPIQGNTEAFF,TGTGCCAGCAGTTACCCCATACAGGGGAACACTGAAGCTTTCTTT
.,TRBV14,TRBJ2-5,.,CASSQRYEGGDQYF,TGTGCCAGCAGCCAACGTTACGAGGGAGGCGACCAGTACTTC
.,TRBV18,TRBJ2-1,once,CASSPPIGYNEQFF,TGTGCCAGCTCACCACCTATAGGTTACAATGAGCAGTTCTTC
TRBD2,TRBV7-3,TRBJ2-3,.,CASSPSGGAVSTDTQYF,TGTGCCAGCAGTCCAAGCGGGGGGGCCGTCTCCACAGATACGCAGTATTTT
.,TRBV2,TRBJ1-6,.,CASSETSYNSPLHF,TGTGCCAGCAGTGAGACCTCCTATAATTCACCCCTCCACTTT
.,TRBV6-6,TRBJ1-1,.,CASSYPTEAFF,TGTGCCAGCAGTTATCCCACTGAAGCTTTCTTT
.,TRBV27,TRBJ2-1,once,CASSLRLVDEQFF,TGTGCCAGCAGTCTAAGACTAGTTGATGAGCAGTTCTTC
.,TRBV12-3/TRBV12-4,TRBJ2-3,.,CASSLEDTQYF,TGTGCCAGCAGTTTAGAGGATACGCAGTATTTT
.,TRBV6-2/TRBV6-3,TRBJ1-2,.,CASSYESYGYTF,TGTGCCAGCAGTTACGAGTCCTATGGCTACACCTTC
TRBD1,TRBV18,TRBJ1-1,few,CASASGGGTEAFF,TGTGCCAGCGCGTCAGGGGGAGGGACTGAAGCTTTCTTT
TRBD2,TRBV14,TRBJ2-1,.,CASSQEFRARSGRLSYNEQFF,TGTGCCAGCAGCCAAGAATTCAGGGCCCGTAGCGGGAGGTTGTCCTACAATGAGCAGTTCTTC
TRBD1,TRBV6-5,TRBJ1-2,once,CASSYTRQGADYGYTF,TGTGCCAGCAGTTACACAAGACAGGGGGCCGACTATGGCTACACCTTC
TRBD1,TRBV11-3,TRBJ2-3,.,CASSRGQGSTDTQYF,TGTGCCAGCAGCCGCGGACAGGGAAGCACAGATACGCAGTATTTT
TRBD1,TRBV10-3,TRBJ1-3,.,CAISESSQGLATGNTIYF,TGTGCCATCAGTGAGTCATCCCAGGGTCTGGCGACAGGGAACACCATATATTTT
.,TRBV18,TRBJ1-1,.,CASSPVHNTEAFF,TGTGCCAGCTCACCGGTACATAACACTGAAGCTTTCTTT
.,TRBV6-5,TRBJ1-2,.,CASVSINLGYTF,TGTGCCAGCGTATCTATAAATCTAGGCTACACCTTC